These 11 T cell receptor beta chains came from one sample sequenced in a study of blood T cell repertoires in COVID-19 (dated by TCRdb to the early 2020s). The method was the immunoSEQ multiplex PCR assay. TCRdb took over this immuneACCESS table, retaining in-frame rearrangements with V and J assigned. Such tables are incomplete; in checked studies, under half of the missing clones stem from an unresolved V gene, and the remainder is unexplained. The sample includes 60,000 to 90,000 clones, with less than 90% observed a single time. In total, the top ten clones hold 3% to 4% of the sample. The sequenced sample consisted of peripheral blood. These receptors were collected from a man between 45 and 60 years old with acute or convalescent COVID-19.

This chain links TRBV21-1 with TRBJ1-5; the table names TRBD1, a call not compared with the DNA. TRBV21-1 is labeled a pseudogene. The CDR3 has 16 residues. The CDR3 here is CASSPGQGLSNQPQHF. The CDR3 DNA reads TGTGCCAGCAGCCCGGGACAGGGGCTGAGCAATCAGCCCCAGCATTTT.

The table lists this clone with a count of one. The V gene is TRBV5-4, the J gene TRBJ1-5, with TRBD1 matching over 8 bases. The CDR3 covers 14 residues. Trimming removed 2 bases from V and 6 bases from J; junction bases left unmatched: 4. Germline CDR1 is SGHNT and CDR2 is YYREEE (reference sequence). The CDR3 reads CASSFQGAGQPQHF. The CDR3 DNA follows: TGTGCCAGCAGCTTTCAGGGGGCGGGTCAGCCCCAGCATTTT.

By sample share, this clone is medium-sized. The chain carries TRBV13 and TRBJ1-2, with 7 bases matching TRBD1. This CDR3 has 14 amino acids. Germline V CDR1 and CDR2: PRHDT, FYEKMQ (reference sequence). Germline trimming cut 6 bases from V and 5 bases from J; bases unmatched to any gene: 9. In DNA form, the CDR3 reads TGTGCCAGCAGAAGCAGGGGGGACAGATATGGCTACACCTTC. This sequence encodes CASRSRGDRYGYTF.

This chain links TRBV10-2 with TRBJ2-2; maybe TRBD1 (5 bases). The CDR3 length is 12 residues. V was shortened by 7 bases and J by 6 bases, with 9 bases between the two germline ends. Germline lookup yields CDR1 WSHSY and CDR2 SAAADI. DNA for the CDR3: TGCGCCAGCACCCAGGGCCCCGGGGAGCTGTTTTTT. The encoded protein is CASTQGPGELFF.

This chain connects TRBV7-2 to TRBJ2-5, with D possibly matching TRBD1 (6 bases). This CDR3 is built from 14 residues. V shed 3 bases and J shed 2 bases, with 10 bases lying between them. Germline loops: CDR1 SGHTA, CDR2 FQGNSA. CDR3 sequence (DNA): TGTGCCAGCAGCTTGGGACAAGCACAAGAGACCCAGTACTTC. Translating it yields CASSLGQAQETQYF. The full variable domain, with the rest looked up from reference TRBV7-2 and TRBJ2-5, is GAGVSQSPSNKVTEKGKDVELRCDPISGHTALYWYRQSLGQGLEFLIYFQGNSAPDKSGLPSDRFSAERTGGSVSTLTIQRTQQEDSAVYLCASSLGQAQETQYFGPGTRLLVL.

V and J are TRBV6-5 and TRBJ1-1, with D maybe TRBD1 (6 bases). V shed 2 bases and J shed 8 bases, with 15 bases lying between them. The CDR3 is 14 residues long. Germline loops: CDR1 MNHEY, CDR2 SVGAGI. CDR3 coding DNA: TGTGCCAGCAGTTACCGACAGGTCACGGGGGAAGCTTTCTTT. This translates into CASSYRQVTGEAFF.

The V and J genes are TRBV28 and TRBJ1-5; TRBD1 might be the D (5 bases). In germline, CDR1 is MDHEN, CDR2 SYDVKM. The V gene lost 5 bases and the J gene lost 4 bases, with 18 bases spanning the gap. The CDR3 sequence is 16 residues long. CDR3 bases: TGTGCCAGCAGTCGACCTGCCCCGGACACAAATCAGCCCCAGCATTTT. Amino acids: CASSRPAPDTNQPQHF.

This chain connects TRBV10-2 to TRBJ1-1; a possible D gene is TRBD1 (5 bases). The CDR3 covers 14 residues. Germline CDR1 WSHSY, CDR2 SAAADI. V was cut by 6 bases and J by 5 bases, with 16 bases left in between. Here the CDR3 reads CASRFGGEGTEAFF. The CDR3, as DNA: TGCGCCAGCAGGTTCGGGGGGGAGGGGACTGAAGCTTTCTTT.

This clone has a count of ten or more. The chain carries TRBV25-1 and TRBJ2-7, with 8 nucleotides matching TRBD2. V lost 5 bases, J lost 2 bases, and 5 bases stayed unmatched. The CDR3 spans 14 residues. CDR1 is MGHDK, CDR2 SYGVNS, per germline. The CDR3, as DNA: TGTGCCAGCAGTAAACTAGCGGAGGCCTACGAGCAGTACTTC. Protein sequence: CASSKLAEAYEQYF.

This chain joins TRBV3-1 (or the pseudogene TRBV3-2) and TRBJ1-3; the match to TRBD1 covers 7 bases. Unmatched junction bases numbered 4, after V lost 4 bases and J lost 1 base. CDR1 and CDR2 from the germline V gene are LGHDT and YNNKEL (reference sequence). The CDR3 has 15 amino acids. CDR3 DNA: TGTGCCAGCAGCCCGGGACAGTCATCTGGAAACACCATATATTTT. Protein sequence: CASSPGQSSGNTIYF.

The CDR3 DNA reads TGCGCCAGCAGCTTTGGGACAGGGACCTACGAGCAGTACTTC. Its protein is CASSFGTGTYEQYF. This chain joins TRBV5-1 and TRBJ2-7; TRBD1 agrees at 9 bases. V trimming: 2 bases; J trimming: 2 bases; junction bases outside the gene matches: 2. The CDR3 has 14 residues. In germline, CDR1 is SGHRS, CDR2 YFSETQ.